The rows below give T cell receptor beta chains drawn from one sample of a study of HIV-infected children after antiretroviral therapy interruption. One entry per CDR3 protein, called by TCRdb with MiXCR from the 3' RACE reads. This sample has some 90,000 distinct CDR3 sequences, with about 7% found just once. The source material was CD45RA+ CD4+ T cells from PBMCs, pooled from several time points, sampled from a donor given antiretroviral therapy, either interrupted or continuous. The receptors originated from a pool of human donors with HIV. Both conserved end residues are part of each CDR3. Each record gives: V gene, D gene, J gene, clone size, CDR3 DNA, CDR3 protein. The D gene is left open where the match is weak. Rows may omit the clone size; those that give it use once, few, many or a size class.

v_gene: TRBV11-2
d_gene: TRBD2
j_gene: TRBJ2-1
abundance: many
CDR3nt: TGTGCCAGCAGCTCCCCTTGGGTAGCGGGGAGCCAACGCAATGAGCAGTTCTTC
CDR3aa: CASSSPWVAGSQRNEQFF

v_gene: TRBV7-8
d_gene: TRBD1
j_gene: TRBJ2-7
abundance: many
CDR3nt: TGTGCCAGCAGCTTAAGTGACAGGGTATTCTACGAGCAGTACTTC
CDR3aa: CASSLSDRVFYEQYF

v_gene: TRBV20-1
d_gene: .
j_gene: TRBJ2-2
abundance: many
CDR3nt: TGCAGTGCTCCGGATCCCCTTTTTCCCGGGGAGCTGTTTTTT
CDR3aa: CSAPDPLFPGELFF

v_gene: TRBV5-1
d_gene: .
j_gene: TRBJ2-1
abundance: many
CDR3nt: TGCGCCAGCAGCCTTGAGGCGAATGAGCAGTTCTTC
CDR3aa: CASSLEANEQFF

v_gene: TRBV7-8
d_gene: TRBD2
j_gene: TRBJ2-5
abundance: many
CDR3nt: TGTGCCAGCAGCCAATTCCGACTAGCGCAAGAGACCCAGTACTTC
CDR3aa: CASSQFRLAQETQYF

v_gene: TRBV4-1
d_gene: TRBD2
j_gene: TRBJ2-7
abundance: many
CDR3nt: TGCGCCAGCAGCCAAGTCGGGGGGAACGGCGAGCAGTACTTC
CDR3aa: CASSQVGGNGEQYF

v_gene: TRBV19
d_gene: .
j_gene: TRBJ1-4
abundance: few
CDR3nt: TGTGCCAGTAGTATAGACCGCGCACGGACTAATGAAAAACTGTTTTTT
CDR3aa: CASSIDRARTNEKLFF

v_gene: TRBV13
d_gene: .
j_gene: TRBJ2-5
abundance: many
CDR3nt: TGTGCCAGCAGCTTGGACAGAGAAGAGACCCAGTACTTC
CDR3aa: CASSLDREETQYF

v_gene: TRBV4-2
d_gene: TRBD2
j_gene: TRBJ2-2
abundance: many
CDR3nt: TGTGCCAGCAGCCACGGGGAGGGGACCGGGGAGCTGTTTTTT
CDR3aa: CASSHGEGTGELFF

v_gene: TRBV7-8
d_gene: TRBD1
j_gene: TRBJ2-1
abundance: many
CDR3nt: TGTGCCAGCAGCACTGATTCCGGGACAGGCTACAATGAGCAGTTCTTC
CDR3aa: CASSTDSGTGYNEQFF

v_gene: TRBV20-1
d_gene: TRBD1
j_gene: TRBJ1-6
abundance: .
CDR3nt: TGCAGTGCTAGTCAGGGGGCGGACCCGTCCCGTAATAATTCACCCCTCCACTTT
CDR3aa: CSASQGADPSRNNSPLHF